A single count supports the clone carrying this T cell receptor (beta chain). The data originate from a study of blood T cell repertoires in COVID-19. As for the study in general: The samples span acute and convalescent COVID-19 from the United States, Italy and Spain. From T cells, B-cell-depleted T cells, or PBMCs came the material, which was cDNA or gDNA.

Germline loops: CDR1 MNHEY, CDR2 SVGEGT. V trimming: 5 bases; J trimming: 5 bases; junction bases outside the gene matches: 11. The CDR3 is 16 amino acids. Methods used by the authors: Nucleated cell counts were estimated from reference gene primer amplification. Generated by immunoSEQ multiplex PCR, the TCRdb table keeps only in-frame clones and is missing some. V and J calls and clone size come straight from that table; D and trimming were deduced from the DNA. The sample contains 110,000 to 150,000 clones, roughly 85% of which appear only once. This sequence originates from a man between 45 and 60 years old with acute or convalescent COVID-19. The sequencing input was peripheral blood. The rearrangement uses TRBV6-2 or TRBV6-3 and TRBJ2-5; TRBD2 matches 10 bases. The CDR3: CASSHPSGRGEETQYF. Here the CDR3 DNA reads TGTGCCAGCAGTCACCCTAGCGGGAGAGGGGAGGAGACCCAGTACTTC.